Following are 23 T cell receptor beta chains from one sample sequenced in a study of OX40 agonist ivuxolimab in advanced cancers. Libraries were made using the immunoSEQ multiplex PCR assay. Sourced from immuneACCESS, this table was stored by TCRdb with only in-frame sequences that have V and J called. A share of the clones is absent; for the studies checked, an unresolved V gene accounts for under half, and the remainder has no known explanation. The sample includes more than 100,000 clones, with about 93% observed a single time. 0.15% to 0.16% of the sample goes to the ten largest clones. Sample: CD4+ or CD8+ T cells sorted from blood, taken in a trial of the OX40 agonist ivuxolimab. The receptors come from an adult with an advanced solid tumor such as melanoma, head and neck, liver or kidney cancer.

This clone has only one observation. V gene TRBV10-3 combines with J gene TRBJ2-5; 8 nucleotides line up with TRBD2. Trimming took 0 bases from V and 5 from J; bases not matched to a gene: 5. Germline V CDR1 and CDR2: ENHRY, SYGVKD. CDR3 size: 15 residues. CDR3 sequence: CAISESLAGMETQYF. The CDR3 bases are TGTGCCATCAGTGAGTCATTAGCGGGGATGGAGACCCAGTACTTC.

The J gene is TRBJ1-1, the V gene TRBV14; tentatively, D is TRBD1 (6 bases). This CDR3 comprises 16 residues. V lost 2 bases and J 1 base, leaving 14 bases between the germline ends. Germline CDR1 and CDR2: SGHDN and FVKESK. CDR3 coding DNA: TGTGCCAGCAGCCAACCGGGGGCCCGGGCGAACACTGAAGCTTTCTTT. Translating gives CASSQPGARANTEAFF. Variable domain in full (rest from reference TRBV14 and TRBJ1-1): EAGVTQFPSHSVIEKGQTVTLRCDPISGHDNLYWYRRVMGKEIKFLLHFVKESKQDESGMPNNRFLAERTGGTYSTLKVQPAELEDSGVYFCASSQPGARANTEAFFGQGTRLTVV.

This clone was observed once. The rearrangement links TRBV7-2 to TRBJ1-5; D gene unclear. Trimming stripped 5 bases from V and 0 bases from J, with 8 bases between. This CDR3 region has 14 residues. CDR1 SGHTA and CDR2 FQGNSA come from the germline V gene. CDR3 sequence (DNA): TGTGCCAGCAGCCGGCGTTATAGCAATCAGCCCCAGCATTTT. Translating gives CASSRRYSNQPQHF.

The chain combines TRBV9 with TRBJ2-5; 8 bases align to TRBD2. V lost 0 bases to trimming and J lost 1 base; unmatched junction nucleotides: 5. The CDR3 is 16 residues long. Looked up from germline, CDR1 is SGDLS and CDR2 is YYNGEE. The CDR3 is CASSVGRGARQETQYF. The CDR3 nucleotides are TGTGCCAGCAGCGTAGGGCGGGGGGCTCGCCAAGAGACCCAGTACTTC.

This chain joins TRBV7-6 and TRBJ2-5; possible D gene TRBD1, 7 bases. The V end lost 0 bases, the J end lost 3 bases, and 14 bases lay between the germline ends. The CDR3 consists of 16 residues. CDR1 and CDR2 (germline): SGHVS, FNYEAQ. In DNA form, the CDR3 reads TGTGCCAGCAGCTTAGCCCCCCAGGGGGGTAAAGAGACCCAGTACTTC. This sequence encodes CASSLAPQGGKETQYF.

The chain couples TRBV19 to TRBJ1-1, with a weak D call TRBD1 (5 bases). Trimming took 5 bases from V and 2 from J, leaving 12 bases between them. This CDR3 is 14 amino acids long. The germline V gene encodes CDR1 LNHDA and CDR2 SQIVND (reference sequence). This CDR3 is CASSAIQGNTEAFF. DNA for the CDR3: TGTGCCAGTAGTGCCATCCAGGGTAACACTGAAGCTTTCTTT.

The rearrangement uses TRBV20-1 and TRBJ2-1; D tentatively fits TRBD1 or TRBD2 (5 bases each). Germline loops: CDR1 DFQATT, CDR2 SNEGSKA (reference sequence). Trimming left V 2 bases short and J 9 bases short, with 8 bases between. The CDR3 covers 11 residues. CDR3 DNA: TGCAGTGCTAGAAGGGGACGTGAGCAGTTCTTC. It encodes CSARRGREQFF.

The CDR3 DNA is TGTGCCAGTAGTATTAAGGGACAGCAGAATTCACCCCTCCACTTT. It codes for CASSIKGQQNSPLHF. The V and J genes are TRBV19 and TRBJ1-6; 7 bases are a match to TRBD1. CDR3 size: 15 residues. Germline trimming cut 3 bases from V and 7 bases from J; bases unmatched to any gene: 6. The germline V gene has CDR1 LNHDA and CDR2 SQIVND (reference sequence).

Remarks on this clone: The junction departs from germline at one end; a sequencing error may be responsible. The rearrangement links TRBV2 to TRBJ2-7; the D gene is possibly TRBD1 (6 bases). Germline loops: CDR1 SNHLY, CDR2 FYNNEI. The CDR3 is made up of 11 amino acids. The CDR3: CASSGPGEIVF. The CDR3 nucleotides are TGTGCCAGCAGTGGGCCAGGGGAGATCGTCTTC.

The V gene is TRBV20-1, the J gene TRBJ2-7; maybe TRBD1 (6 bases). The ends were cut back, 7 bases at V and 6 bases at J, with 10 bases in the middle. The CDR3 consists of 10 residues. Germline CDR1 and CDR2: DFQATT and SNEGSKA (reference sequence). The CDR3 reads CSVNRVEQYF. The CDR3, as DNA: TGCAGTGTGAACAGGGTCGAGCAGTACTTC.

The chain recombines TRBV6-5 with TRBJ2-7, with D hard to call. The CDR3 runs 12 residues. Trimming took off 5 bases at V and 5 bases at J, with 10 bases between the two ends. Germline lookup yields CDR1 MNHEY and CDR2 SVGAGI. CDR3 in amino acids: CASSPTQNEQYF. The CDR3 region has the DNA TGTGCCAGCAGTCCCACACAAAACGAGCAGTACTTC.

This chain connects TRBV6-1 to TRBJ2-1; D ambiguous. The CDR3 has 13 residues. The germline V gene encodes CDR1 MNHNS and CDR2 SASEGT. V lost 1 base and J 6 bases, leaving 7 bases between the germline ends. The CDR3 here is CASSEVRSNEQFF. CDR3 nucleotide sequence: TGTGCCAGCAGTGAAGTAAGGAGCAATGAGCAGTTCTTC.

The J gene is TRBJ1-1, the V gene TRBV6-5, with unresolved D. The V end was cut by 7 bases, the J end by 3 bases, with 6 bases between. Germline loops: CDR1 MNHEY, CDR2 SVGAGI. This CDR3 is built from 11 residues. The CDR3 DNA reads TGTGCCAGCAAGAGGGACACTGAAGCTTTCTTT. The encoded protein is CASKRDTEAFF.

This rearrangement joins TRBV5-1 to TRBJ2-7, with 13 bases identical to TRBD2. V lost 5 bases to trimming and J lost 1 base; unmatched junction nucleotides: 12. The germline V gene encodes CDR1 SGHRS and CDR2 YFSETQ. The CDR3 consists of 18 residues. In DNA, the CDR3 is TGCGCCAGCAGAGCGGAAGGACTAGCGGGAGAGAAATCCTACGAGCAGTACTTC. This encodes CASRAEGLAGEKSYEQYF.

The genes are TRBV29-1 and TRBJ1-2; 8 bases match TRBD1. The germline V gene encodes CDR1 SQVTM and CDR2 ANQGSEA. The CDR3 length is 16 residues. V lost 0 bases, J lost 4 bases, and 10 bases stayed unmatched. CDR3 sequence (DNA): TGCAGCGTTGAAGAGCCAGGGGGCACCCCTGGCTATGGCTACACCTTC. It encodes CSVEEPGGTPGYGYTF.

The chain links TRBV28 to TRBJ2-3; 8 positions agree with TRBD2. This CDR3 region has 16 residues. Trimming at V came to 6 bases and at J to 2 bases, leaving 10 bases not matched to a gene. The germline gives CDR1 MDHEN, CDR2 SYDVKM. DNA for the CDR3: TGTGCCAGCAGCCACGGGACTAGTTTCCCCACAGATACGCAGTATTTT. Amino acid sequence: CASSHGTSFPTDTQYF.

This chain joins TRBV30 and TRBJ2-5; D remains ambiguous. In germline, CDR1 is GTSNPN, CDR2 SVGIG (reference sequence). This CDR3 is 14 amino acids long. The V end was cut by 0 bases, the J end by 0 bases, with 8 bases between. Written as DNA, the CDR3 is TGTGCCTGGAGTGTAAGGCAGTACCAAGAGACCCAGTACTTC. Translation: CAWSVRQYQETQYF.

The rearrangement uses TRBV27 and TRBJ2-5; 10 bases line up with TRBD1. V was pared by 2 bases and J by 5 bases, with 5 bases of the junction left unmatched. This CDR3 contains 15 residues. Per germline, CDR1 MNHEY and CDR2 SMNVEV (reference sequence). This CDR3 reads CASSLGTGVGETQYF. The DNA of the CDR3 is TGTGCCAGCAGTTTAGGGACAGGGGTCGGCGAGACCCAGTACTTC.

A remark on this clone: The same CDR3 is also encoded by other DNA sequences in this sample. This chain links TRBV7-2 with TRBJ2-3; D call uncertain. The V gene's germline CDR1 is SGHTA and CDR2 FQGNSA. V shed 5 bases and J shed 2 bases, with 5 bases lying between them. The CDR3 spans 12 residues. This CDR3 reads CASSPYTDTQYF. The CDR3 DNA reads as TGTGCCAGCAGCCCATACACAGATACGCAGTATTTT.

CDR3 protein: CASSPRAGEFFEAFF. DNA of the CDR3: TGTGCCAGCAGCCCGCGAGCAGGGGAATTTTTTGAAGCTTTCTTT. The rearrangement uses TRBV5-5 and TRBJ1-1; TRBD1 is a possible D gene (6 bases). CDR3 length equals 15 residues. Between the trimmed V and J ends, which lost 4 bases and 7 bases, there was a span of 20 bases. Germline V gives CDR1 SGHKS, CDR2 YYEKEE (reference sequence).

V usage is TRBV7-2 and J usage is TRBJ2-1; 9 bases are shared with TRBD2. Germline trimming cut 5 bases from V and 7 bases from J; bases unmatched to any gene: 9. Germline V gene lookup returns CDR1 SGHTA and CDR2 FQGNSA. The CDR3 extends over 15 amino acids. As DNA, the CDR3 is TGTGCCAGCAGCCGCGGACTAGCGCCTGTTAATGAGCAGTTCTTC. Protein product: CASSRGLAPVNEQFF. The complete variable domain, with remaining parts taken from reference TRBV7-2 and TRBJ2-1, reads GAGVSQSPSNKVTEKGKDVELRCDPISGHTALYWYRQSLGQGLEFLIYFQGNSAPDKSGLPSDRFSAERTGGSVSTLTIQRTQQEDSAVYLCASSRGLAPVNEQFFGPGTRLTVL.

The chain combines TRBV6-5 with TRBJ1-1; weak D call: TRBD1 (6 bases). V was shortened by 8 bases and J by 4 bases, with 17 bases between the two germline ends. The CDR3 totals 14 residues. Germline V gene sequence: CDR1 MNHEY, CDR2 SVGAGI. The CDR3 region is CASFQRRGGTEAFF. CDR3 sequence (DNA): TGTGCCAGCTTCCAGCGCAGGGGTGGCACTGAAGCTTTCTTT.

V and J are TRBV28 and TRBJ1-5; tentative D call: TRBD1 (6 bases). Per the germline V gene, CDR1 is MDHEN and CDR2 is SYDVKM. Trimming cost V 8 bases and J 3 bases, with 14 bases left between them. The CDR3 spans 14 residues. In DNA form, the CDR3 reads TGTGCCAGCCTTTTAGGGGGGCCCAATCAGCCCCAGCATTTT. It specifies CASLLGGPNQPQHF.